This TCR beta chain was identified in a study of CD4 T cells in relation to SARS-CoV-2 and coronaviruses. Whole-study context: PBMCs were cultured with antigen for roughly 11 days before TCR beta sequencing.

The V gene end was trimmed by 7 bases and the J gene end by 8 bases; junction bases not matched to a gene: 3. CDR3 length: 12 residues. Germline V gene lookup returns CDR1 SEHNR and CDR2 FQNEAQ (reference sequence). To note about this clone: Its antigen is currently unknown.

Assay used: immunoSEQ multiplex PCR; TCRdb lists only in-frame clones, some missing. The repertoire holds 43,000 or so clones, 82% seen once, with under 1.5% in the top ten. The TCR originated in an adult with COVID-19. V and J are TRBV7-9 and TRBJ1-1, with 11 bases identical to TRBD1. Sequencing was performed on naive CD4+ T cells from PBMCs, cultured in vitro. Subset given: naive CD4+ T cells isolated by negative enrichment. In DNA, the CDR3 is TGTGCCAGCAACGGACAGGGGGCGGAAGCTTTCTTT. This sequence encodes CASNGQGAEAFF.